The clone carrying this TCR beta chain was seen a few times. For TCR beta, libraries came from iRepertoire HTBI primers and Arm-PCR of CDR3 regions. TCRdb fed the multiplex PCR reads into MiXCR, producing one record per CDR3 protein. The sample has roughly 450,000 distinct CDR3 sequences; under 25% are singletons. The data stem from a study of regulatory T cells in long-lasting Graves disease. Sample time point: persistent/refractory GD, antithyroid drugs over 5 years with positive TRAb. The TCR library was made from RNA extracted from PBMCs. The diagnosis of Graves' disease used American Thyroid Association guidelines. The CDR3 spans 15 residues. The ends were cut back, 3 bases at V and 4 bases at J, with 15 bases in the middle. Germline values: CDR1 LNHDA, CDR2 SQIVND (reference sequence).

The rearrangement joins TRBV19 to TRBJ2-5; TRBD1 is a possible D gene (5 bases). This clonotype originated in a female donor with Graves disease. Sequencing was performed on peripheral blood mononuclear cells (PBMCs), taken when the disease was refractory, from a patient treated with antithyroid drugs. The CDR3 DNA is TGTGCCAGTAGTATTCTGACAGCTGGGCGAGAGACCCAGTACTTC. It translates to CASSILTAGRETQYF.